The entry that follows covers one T cell receptor (beta chain) sequence. This sample is drawn from a study of sequential checkpoint blockade in melanoma. Overall study: First-line arms were nivolumab then ipilimumab, or the reverse, randomized 1:1. Both treatment sequences were followed by maintenance nivolumab.

Clones were read by immunoSEQ multiplex PCR, and TCRdb kept only the in-frame ones, dropping some. The table has 15,000 to 20,000 clones, under 80% seen once. The CDR3 is 14 amino acids. V gave up 4 bases and J gave up 9 bases; unmatched junction bases: 5. Germline CDR1 is SEHNR and CDR2 is FQNEAQ (reference sequence). The treatment is: randomized to nivolumab then ipilimumab (arm A) or the reverse (arm B). None of the patients previously received DNA-damaging chemotherapy. PBMC sorting kept live CD3+CD8+ cells without CD19 or CD56. The sequence was obtained from a human donor with melanoma. The chain is built from TRBV7-9 and TRBJ2-1; 11 bases are shared with TRBD2. This specimen was CD8+ T cells sorted from blood (inferred from file names), taken from a patient given nivolumab and ipilimumab in sequence. CDR3 sequence: CASSSGTSGREQFF. The CDR3 region has the DNA TGTGCCAGCAGCTCTGGGACTAGCGGCCGTGAGCAGTTCTTC.